The 19 T cell receptor beta chains in this list originate from one sample, sequenced in a study of response to subunit inactivated influenza vaccine. TCRdb analysed the RT-PCR reads with MiXCR anew, one entry per CDR3 protein. The sample contains 500,000 to 550,000 distinct CDR3 sequences, roughly 25% of which appear only once. These data were also reused for a study on T cells expressing NK-cell markers. That report notes: Scientists made TCR beta cDNA using 5'RACE template switching with UMIs.

The sample here was CD4+ T cells sorted from PBMCs, taken about 13 days after vaccination. Receptors originate from a man aged 50-59 years who received an inactivated influenza vaccine.

This chain connects TRBV19 to TRBJ2-1, with D uncertain. The germline CDR1 and CDR2 sequences are LNHDA and SQIVND (reference sequence). The CDR3 extends over 18 amino acids. V lost 0 bases, J lost 0 bases, and 15 bases lay in between. CDR3 in amino acids: CASSIDSGGPHSYNEQFF. The CDR3 nucleotides are TGTGCCAGTAGTATAGATTCGGGCGGACCCCACTCCTACAATGAGCAGTTCTTC.

The V and J genes are TRBV7-2 and TRBJ2-3; 9 bases line up with TRBD2. CDR3 length: 15 amino acids. With V trimmed by 3 bases and J by 2 bases, 3 bases remained unmatched. Germline assignment: CDR1 SGHTA and CDR2 FQGNSA. This CDR3 is CASSFQRGVTDTQYF. DNA for the CDR3: TGTGCCAGCAGCTTCCAGCGGGGGGTCACAGATACGCAGTATTTT.

This chain joins TRBV20-1 and TRBJ2-7, with 7 bases fitting TRBD1. CDR1 DFQATT and CDR2 SNEGSKA come from the germline V gene (reference sequence). The length of the CDR3 is 14 residues. V lost 0 bases, J lost 7 bases, and 9 bases stayed unmatched. The CDR3, as DNA: TGCAGTGCTAGAGATCCCCAGGGGGTAGGGGAGCAGTACTTC. Its translation: CSARDPQGVGEQYF.

This clonotype was observed at least ten times. The chain is built from TRBV5-1 and TRBJ2-1; D is tentatively TRBD1 or TRBD2 (6 bases each). The CDR3 sequence is 15 residues long. Per germline, CDR1 SGHRS and CDR2 YFSETQ. Deletions cut 0 bases from V and 2 bases from J, with 9 bases between. The CDR3 bases are TGCGCCAGCAGCTTGGTCGGGGGCCCCTACAATGAGCAGTTCTTC. Translation: CASSLVGGPYNEQFF. The variable domain in full, completed from reference TRBV5-1 and TRBJ2-1, reads KAGVTQTPRYLIKTRGQQVTLSCSPISGHRSVSWYQQTPGQGLQFLFEYFSETQRNKGNFPGRFSGRQFSNSRSEMNVSTLELGDSALYLCASSLVGGPYNEQFFGPGTRLTVL.

The CDR3 DNA reads as TGTGCCAGCAGCTTCTGGACAGGGCGAAGAAATGAGCAGTTCTTC. Translated, it gives CASSFWTGRRNEQFF. The chain uses TRBV5-6 and TRBJ2-1; 8 nucleotides match TRBD1. Trimming removed 2 bases from V and 7 bases from J; junction bases left unmatched: 8. The CDR3 extends over 15 amino acids. Germline V gene lookup returns CDR1 SGHDT and CDR2 YYEEEE.

V gene TRBV4-1 combines with J gene TRBJ2-7; possible D gene TRBD1, 5 bases. Per the germline V gene, CDR1 is MGHRA and CDR2 is YSYEKL. The CDR3 length is 15 residues. V lost 3 bases and J 3 bases, leaving 15 bases between the germline ends. CDR3 sequence: CASSHGRTSSYEQYF. CDR3 nucleotides: TGCGCCAGCAGCCACGGAAGGACATCTAGCTACGAGCAGTACTTC.

This clonotype was seen a few times. The J gene is TRBJ1-3, the V gene TRBV28; D not certain. Germline assignment: CDR1 MDHEN and CDR2 SYDVKM. V was clipped by 5 bases and J by 4 bases, with 12 bases between them. The CDR3 is 14 residues long. CDR3 sequence reads: CASSRRGPGNTIYF. CDR3 sequence (DNA): TGTGCCAGCAGTCGCCGAGGGCCCGGAAACACCATATATTTT.

This clonotype has a handful of counts. V gene TRBV29-1 combines with J gene TRBJ1-1; D is ambiguous. The CDR3 loop spans 12 amino acids. Looked up from germline, CDR1 is SQVTM and CDR2 is ANQGSEA. The V and J ends lost 7 bases and 10 bases respectively, with 19 bases between them. CDR3 protein: CSAHPFKGLAFF. Written as DNA, the CDR3 is TGCAGCGCACATCCTTTTAAGGGCTTAGCTTTCTTT.

This chain uses TRBV27 with TRBJ2-1, with TRBD2 matching 7 bases. The CDR3 runs to 15 residues. After removal of 5 bases from V and 4 bases from J, the junction contained 8 bases not matched to a gene. In germline, CDR1 is MNHEY, CDR2 SMNVEV (reference sequence). This CDR3 is CASSIRLAQYNEQFF. The CDR3 region has the DNA TGTGCCAGCAGTATTAGACTAGCACAGTACAATGAGCAGTTCTTC.

This clonotype was seen a few times. The chain is built from TRBV6-2 or TRBV6-3 and TRBJ2-6; D not resolved. The CDR3 is 15 residues long. V dropped 2 bases and J dropped 4 bases, with 9 bases sitting between them. Germline V gene data show CDR1 as MNHEY and CDR2 as SVGEGT. CDR3 DNA: TGTGCCAGCAGTTACCGGGTGTACGGGGCCAACGTCCTGACTTTC. The encoded protein is CASSYRVYGANVLTF.

The V and J genes are TRBV7-7 and TRBJ2-3, with D tentatively TRBD2 (6 bases). From germline, CDR1 is SSHAT and CDR2 FNYEAQ (reference sequence). V lost 0 bases to trimming and J lost 5 bases, with 12 bases between them. The CDR3 has 15 residues. The CDR3, as DNA: TGTGCCAGCAGCTTAGCCGCGGGATCGAAAGATACGCAGTATTTT. Encoded protein: CASSLAAGSKDTQYF.

The gene calls are TRBV6-5 and TRBJ2-7; tentatively, D is TRBD2 (7 bases). The CDR3 extends over 15 amino acids. Germline V lookup: CDR1 MNHEY, CDR2 SVGAGI. The V end lost 0 bases, the J end lost 3 bases, and 12 bases lay between the germline ends. The CDR3 loop reads CASSYSAGADYEQYF. CDR3 bases: TGTGCCAGCAGTTACTCGGCGGGGGCCGACTACGAGCAGTACTTC.

The genes are TRBV10-3 and TRBJ2-5; a weak D match, TRBD2 (6 bases). Trimming took off 6 bases at V and 4 bases at J, with 18 bases between the two ends. Germline values: CDR1 ENHRY, CDR2 SYGVKD. The CDR3 runs 15 residues. The CDR3 loop reads CAIRTGTPGPETQYF. The CDR3 DNA follows: TGTGCCATCAGGACCGGGACTCCGGGCCCAGAGACCCAGTACTTC.

V usage is TRBV6-1 and J usage is TRBJ1-5, with 10 bases identical to TRBD1. Germline V lookup: CDR1 MNHNS, CDR2 SASEGT. The CDR3 loop spans 15 amino acids. V shed 6 bases and J 7 bases; nucleotides not matched to a gene: 9. The CDR3 region is CASRDRGRWGQPQHF. DNA for the CDR3: TGTGCCAGCAGAGACAGGGGGCGCTGGGGACAGCCCCAGCATTTT.

This clonotype was seen a few times. The chain employs TRBV12-3 or TRBV12-4 and TRBJ2-1; 7 bases agree with TRBD2. V dropped 7 bases and J dropped 7; count of bases not matched to a gene: 16. This CDR3 contains 16 residues. The CDR3 nucleotides read TGTGCCAGCACCGGTGGCGCTAGCGGAGTTGGGAATGAGCAGTTCTTC. This codes for CASTGGASGVGNEQFF.

The chain is built from TRBV30 and TRBJ1-4; perhaps TRBD1 as D (5 bases). The V gene's germline CDR1 is GTSNPN and CDR2 SVGIG (reference sequence). The CDR3 has 15 residues. V was pared by 2 bases and J by 4 bases, with 14 bases between. The CDR3 nucleotides are TGTGCCTGGAGTCCCCCCGACAGCCTTAATGAAAAACTGTTTTTT. Its translation is CAWSPPDSLNEKLFF.

This clonotype came up a few times. The chain employs TRBV6-5 and TRBJ2-3; 10 nucleotides line up with TRBD2. With V trimmed by 2 bases and J by 3 bases, 11 bases remained unmatched. The CDR3 spans 18 residues. Germline-derived CDR1 and CDR2 are MNHEY and SVGAGI. CDR3 amino acids: CASSYGKAAGGPTDTQYF. The CDR3 coding sequence is TGTGCCAGCAGTTACGGCAAAGCAGCGGGAGGGCCGACAGATACGCAGTATTTT.

The CDR3 region has the DNA TGTGCCAGCAGCTTAGCCGGCAGGGCGAGGGATTCACCCCTCCACTTT. Protein sequence: CASSLAGRARDSPLHF. The chain joins TRBV7-8 to TRBJ1-6; possible D gene TRBD1, 5 bases. The V and J ends lost 0 bases and 8 bases respectively, with 14 bases between them. CDR1 is SGHVS, CDR2 FQNEAQ, per germline. The CDR3 is 16 amino acids.

The J gene is TRBJ2-4, the V gene TRBV7-2; 8 bases map to TRBD1. Looked up from germline, CDR1 is SGHTA and CDR2 is FQGNSA. J lost 12 bases, V lost 4 bases, and 8 bases had no gene match. This CDR3 region has 13 residues. The CDR3 loop reads CASSSDRESTQYF. Written as DNA, the CDR3 is TGTGCCAGCAGCTCGGACAGGGAGAGTACTCAGTACTTC. Using reference TRBV7-2 and TRBJ2-4 for the parts outside the CDR3, the full variable domain is GAGVSQSPSNKVTEKGKDVELRCDPISGHTALYWYRQSLGQGLEFLIYFQGNSAPDKSGLPSDRFSAERTGGSVSTLTIQRTQQEDSAVYLCASSSDRESTQYFGAGTRLSVL.